These 15 T cell receptor beta chains came from one sample sequenced in a study of cytomegalovirus exposure and HLA in healthy donors. Researchers ran the PCR with 60 Vbeta and 13 Jbeta primers. Libraries were prepared by immunoSEQ multiplex PCR; TCRdb keeps only in-frame clonotypes and omits some of them. The data show around 220,000 clones, about three quarters seen once. The sequencing sample was made of PBMCs. The receptors here all came from a man aged 40-55 years in good health and CMV-seronegative.

The chain carries TRBV5-1 and TRBJ2-7; 9 bases are a match to TRBD2. V trimming: 0 bases; J trimming: 3 bases; junction bases outside the gene matches: 1. The CDR3 has 14 amino acids. The germline gives CDR1 SGHRS, CDR2 YFSETQ. CDR3 sequence (DNA): TGCGCCAGCAGCTTGGCTAGCGGGGACTACGAGCAGTACTTC. Protein sequence: CASSLASGDYEQYF. Full variable domain (outside the CDR3, taken from reference TRBV5-1 and TRBJ2-7): KAGVTQTPRYLIKTRGQQVTLSCSPISGHRSVSWYQQTPGQGLQFLFEYFSETQRNKGNFPGRFSGRQFSNSRSEMNVSTLELGDSALYLCASSLASGDYEQYFGPGTRLTVT.

J is TRBJ1-1 and V is TRBV6-6, with D possibly matching TRBD1 (6 bases). V was pared by 7 bases and J by 5 bases, with 14 bases between. From germline, CDR1 is MNHNY and CDR2 SVGAGI (reference sequence). The CDR3 contains 13 residues. The CDR3 sequence is CASTFRGWTEAFF. In DNA, the CDR3 is TGTGCCAGCACGTTCAGGGGTTGGACTGAAGCTTTCTTT.

V is TRBV7-9 and J is TRBJ1-1, with D hard to call. The germline V and J ends were trimmed by 5 bases and 6 bases, with 13 bases remaining between them. The CDR3 has 13 residues. CDR1 SEHNR and CDR2 FQNEAQ come from the germline V gene (reference sequence). This CDR3 is CASSLFTSAEAFF. In nucleotides, the CDR3 is TGTGCCAGCAGCCTATTTACTTCTGCTGAAGCTTTCTTT.

This clone was counted once. The CDR3 bases are TGTGCCAGCAGTGATAGGAACGGGGATGGCTACACCTTC. Its protein is CASSDRNGDGYTF. The V call is TRBV25-1, the J call TRBJ1-2, with unresolved D. This CDR3 is built from 13 residues. The germline gives CDR1 MGHDK, CDR2 SYGVNS. Trimming took 3 bases from V and 6 from J, leaving 11 bases between them.

The table lists this clone with a few counts. This chain connects TRBV7-8 to TRBJ2-2; 7 positions agree with TRBD1. The CDR3 extends over 15 amino acids. V lost 3 bases to trimming and J lost 2 bases; unmatched junction nucleotides: 3. The germline V gene has CDR1 SGHVS and CDR2 FQNEAQ. This CDR3 reads CASSFKGANTGELFF. The CDR3 DNA is TGTGCCAGCAGCTTTAAGGGGGCAAACACCGGGGAGCTGTTTTTT.

The chain couples TRBV5-1 to TRBJ2-7; 10 bases match TRBD1. Germline V gene data show CDR1 as SGHRS and CDR2 as YFSETQ. Germline trimming cut 4 bases from V and 4 bases from J; bases unmatched to any gene: 11. There are 16 residues in the CDR3. The CDR3 DNA reads TGCGCCAGCAGCCCGGGGGTTCGACAGGGGGCGTACGAGCAGTACTTC. This encodes CASSPGVRQGAYEQYF.

The chain combines TRBV7-6 with TRBJ1-4; maybe TRBD1 (5 bases). V lost 6 bases, J lost 6 bases, and 11 bases lay in between. The CDR3 sequence is 13 residues long. Germline V gene data show CDR1 as SGHVS and CDR2 as FNYEAQ. The CDR3 protein is CASRNSGDEKLFF. CDR3 in DNA: TGTGCCAGCAGGAATTCGGGGGATGAAAAACTGTTTTTT.

V gene TRBV7-9 combines with J gene TRBJ1-2; D is possibly TRBD1 (5 bases). V lost 2 bases to trimming and J lost 6 bases, with 13 bases between them. The germline CDR1 and CDR2 sequences are SEHNR and FQNEAQ (reference sequence). The CDR3 is made up of 14 amino acids. The CDR3 region has the DNA TGTGCCAGCAGCTTATACCCGGCAGGGCATGGCTACACCTTC. This codes for CASSLYPAGHGYTF.

DNA of the CDR3: TGTGCCATCAGTGAGTCGCAGGGGGCGGATGGCTACACCTTC. This translates into CAISESQGADGYTF. The chain has TRBV10-3 and TRBJ1-2; 8 bases line up with TRBD1. The CDR3 spans 14 residues. Losses at the gene ends were 0 bases for V and 6 bases for J; bases not matched to a gene: 3. The germline CDR1 and CDR2 sequences are ENHRY and SYGVKD.

The gene calls are TRBV4-1 and TRBJ2-3; TRBD2 matches at 9 bases. Trimming removed 4 bases from V and 2 bases from J; junction bases left unmatched: 7. The CDR3 consists of 16 residues. The V gene's germline CDR1 is MGHRA and CDR2 YSYEKL. The CDR3 loop is CASSRPSGATTDTQYF. The CDR3 nucleotides read TGCGCCAGCAGCCGCCCTAGCGGGGCTACCACAGATACGCAGTATTTT.

This clone was detected only a few times. The rearrangement links TRBV6-1 to TRBJ1-1, with no clear D. This CDR3 contains 13 residues. Germline-derived CDR1 and CDR2 are MNHNS and SASEGT. Trimming took 6 bases from V and 5 from J, leaving 13 bases between them. As DNA, the CDR3 is TGTGCCAGCAGAGTACTGGAGCTAACTGAAGCTTTCTTT. As protein: CASRVLELTEAFF.

This clone is a singleton in its sample. The chain links TRBV7-8 to TRBJ2-5; D may be TRBD2 (6 bases). The germline CDR1 and CDR2 sequences are SGHVS and FQNEAQ. The CDR3 consists of 16 residues. Deletions cut 5 bases from V and 1 base from J, with 17 bases between. CDR3 region: CASSPRLGLLQETQYF. Here the CDR3 DNA reads TGTGCCAGCAGCCCCAGACTAGGACTACTCCAAGAGACCCAGTACTTC.

The gene calls are TRBV6-8 and TRBJ1-4, with no clear D. CDR1 MNHGY and CDR2 SAAAGT come from the germline V gene. Trimming pared 6 bases from V and 4 bases from J, leaving 12 bases between. This CDR3 is 14 amino acids long. This CDR3 is CASSPHYYNEKLFF. Here the CDR3 DNA reads TGTGCCAGCAGCCCCCATTACTATAATGAAAAACTGTTTTTT.

This chain uses TRBV6-5 with TRBJ2-4, with TRBD2 identical over 10 bases. From germline, CDR1 is MNHEY and CDR2 SVGAGI. This CDR3 contains 14 residues. After removal of 6 bases from V and 5 bases from J, the junction contained 4 bases not matched to a gene. The CDR3 sequence is CASRRGTSENIQYF. CDR3 DNA: TGTGCCAGCAGACGCGGGACTAGCGAAAACATTCAGTACTTC.

V is TRBV4-1 and J is TRBJ1-5; 10 nucleotides match TRBD1. Germline V CDR1 and CDR2: MGHRA, YSYEKL. CDR3 length: 16 amino acids. V was pared by 3 bases and J by 0 bases, with 2 bases of the junction left unmatched. DNA for the CDR3: TGCGCCAGCAGCCAGGGGACAGGGGATAGCAATCAGCCCCAGCATTTT. Its protein product is CASSQGTGDSNQPQHF.